What follows are 30 T cell receptor beta chains derived from one specimen sequenced in a study of cytomegalovirus exposure and HLA in healthy donors. Researchers ran the PCR with 60 Vbeta and 13 Jbeta primers. Data came from immunoSEQ multiplex PCR; TCRdb stores just in-frame clones and leaves some out. The sample has fewer than 200,000 clones, around 75% seen once. The sequencing sample was made of PBMCs. The receptors come from a female donor in good health and CMV-seronegative.

This clone turned up a few times. V usage is TRBV4-3 and J usage is TRBJ2-5, with a possible D match to TRBD2 (6 bases). This CDR3 has 17 residues. CDR1 is LGHNA, CDR2 YSLEER, per germline. V dropped 2 bases and J dropped 4 bases, with 20 bases sitting between them. CDR3 region: CASSQSFGGAGRETQYF. CDR3 DNA sequence: TGCGCCAGCAGCCAATCGTTTGGCGGGGCTGGGCGAGAGACCCAGTACTTC.

The chain uses TRBV7-2 and TRBJ1-3; TRBD1 aligns across 7 bases. Trimming at V came to 6 bases and at J to 0 bases, leaving 2 bases not matched to a gene. CDR1 is SGHTA, CDR2 FQGNSA, per germline. The CDR3 is 14 amino acids. DNA for the CDR3: TGTGCCAGCAGTCGGGACAGCTCTGGAAACACCATATATTTT. Translation: CASSRDSSGNTIYF.

This chain joins TRBV19 and TRBJ1-5; 8 bases are shared with TRBD1. V was pared by 6 bases and J by 5 bases, with 3 bases of the junction left unmatched. The germline V gene has CDR1 LNHDA and CDR2 SQIVND (reference sequence). This CDR3 has 13 amino acids. The CDR3 sequence is CASRQGGDQPQHF. The CDR3 region has the DNA TGTGCCAGTAGACAGGGGGGGGATCAGCCCCAGCATTTT.

The J gene is TRBJ1-2, the V gene TRBV5-4, with D tentatively TRBD1 (5 bases). The CDR3 length is 14 residues. Between the trimmed V and J ends, which lost 2 bases and 8 bases, there was a span of 16 bases. Germline V lookup: CDR1 SGHNT, CDR2 YYREEE (reference sequence). CDR3 loop: CASSFRRGDTGYTF. The CDR3 bases are TGTGCCAGCAGCTTTAGGCGGGGGGATACCGGCTACACCTTC.

V is TRBV30 and J is TRBJ1-2; D may be TRBD1 (6 bases). With 5 bases removed from V and 4 bases from J, the gap between germline ends came to 11 bases. Per germline, CDR1 GTSNPN and CDR2 SVGIG (reference sequence). This CDR3 is built from 12 residues. The CDR3 protein is CAWWGLSYGYTF. CDR3 in DNA: TGTGCCTGGTGGGGGCTCTCCTATGGCTACACCTTC.

This clone showed up just a few times. This chain connects TRBV4-3 to TRBJ2-1, with 14 bases identical to TRBD2. CDR3 length: 17 residues. The germline V gene encodes CDR1 LGHNA and CDR2 YSLEER. J gave up 10 bases and V 4 bases, and 12 bases lay outside the gene matches. CDR3 bases: TGCGCCAGCAGCCCGTACACGACTAGCGGGAGGGTTGGGGAGCAGTTCTTC. Protein: CASSPYTTSGRVGEQFF.

The rearrangement links TRBV2 to TRBJ1-1, with 7 bases lining up with TRBD1. Germline trimming cut 10 bases from V and 4 bases from J; bases unmatched to any gene: 9. This CDR3 spans 13 amino acids. Germline V gene data show CDR1 as SNHLY and CDR2 as FYNNEI. The CDR3 bases are TGTGCCACCCTTCGACAGGGTTCCACTGAAGCTTTCTTT. Translating gives CATLRQGSTEAFF.

This clone occurred once. The chain couples TRBV7-9 to TRBJ1-2; 7 bases are shared with TRBD1. CDR1 SEHNR and CDR2 FQNEAQ come from the germline V gene (reference sequence). The CDR3 is 14 amino acids. After removal of 6 bases from V and 5 bases from J, the junction contained 9 bases not matched to a gene. CDR3 protein: CASSRAQGPYGYTF. The CDR3 bases are TGTGCCAGCAGTCGAGCACAGGGGCCATATGGCTACACCTTC.

The V gene is TRBV6-5, the J gene TRBJ2-1, with 10 bases matching TRBD1. Germline V lookup: CDR1 MNHEY, CDR2 SVGAGI. V dropped 2 bases and J dropped 7; count of bases not matched to a gene: 5. The CDR3 spans 15 residues. The CDR3 is CASSYGTGARNEQFF. The CDR3, as DNA: TGTGCCAGCAGTTACGGGACAGGGGCGAGGAATGAGCAGTTCTTC.

The gene calls are TRBV21-1 and TRBJ1-1; TRBD1 is the table's D call and was not checked against the DNA. TRBV21-1 is an annotated pseudogene. There are 14 residues in the CDR3. The CDR3 region is CASSIDRGVAEAFF. Written as DNA, the CDR3 is TGTGCCAGCAGTATCGACAGGGGGGTCGCTGAAGCTTTCTTT.

This clone came up a few times. The chain has TRBV4-3 and TRBJ2-1, with a weak D call TRBD2 (6 bases). The CDR3 has 14 residues. Germline V lookup: CDR1 LGHNA, CDR2 YSLEER. V lost 1 base and J lost 3, with 7 bases in between. The CDR3 loop is CASSQASDYNEQFF. The CDR3 DNA reads as TGCGCCAGCAGCCAAGCTAGCGACTACAATGAGCAGTTCTTC.

The chain has TRBV27 and TRBJ1-5, with unresolved D. The ends were cut back, 5 bases at V and 3 bases at J, with 14 bases in the middle. The germline CDR1 and CDR2 sequences are MNHEY and SMNVEV (reference sequence). CDR3 size: 15 residues. The CDR3: CASSPIGGINQPQHF. Here the CDR3 DNA reads TGTGCCAGCAGTCCCATAGGAGGGATCAATCAGCCCCAGCATTTT.

The rearrangement uses TRBV4-3 and TRBJ2-5; TRBD1 matches at 7 bases. Germline V gene sequence: CDR1 LGHNA, CDR2 YSLEER. V shed 1 base and J 0 bases; nucleotides not matched to a gene: 8. CDR3 length: 17 amino acids. CDR3 in amino acids: CASSQARTGMYQETQYF. The CDR3 bases are TGCGCCAGCAGCCAAGCGCGGACAGGAATGTACCAAGAGACCCAGTACTTC.

The chain links TRBV5-1 to TRBJ1-1, with D unresolved. CDR3 length: 14 amino acids. V shed 0 bases and J shed 1 base, with 7 bases lying between them. CDR1 and CDR2 from the germline V gene are SGHRS and YFSETQ. The CDR3 loop is CASSLVQSNTEAFF. CDR3 nucleotides: TGCGCCAGCAGCTTGGTACAGTCGAACACTGAAGCTTTCTTT.

The chain is built from TRBV11-1 and TRBJ2-5; weak D call: TRBD1 (5 bases). V gave up 1 base and J gave up 3 bases, with 6 bases separating them. Germline V CDR1 and CDR2: SGHAT, FQDESV (reference sequence). The CDR3 is 13 residues long. Written as DNA, the CDR3 is TGTGCCAGCAGCTTAGTGGACAAAGAGACCCAGTACTTC. It translates to CASSLVDKETQYF.

V and J are TRBV5-1 and TRBJ2-5; TRBD1 aligns across 8 bases. Germline lookup yields CDR1 SGHRS and CDR2 YFSETQ. Trimming at V came to 0 bases and at J to 4 bases, leaving 8 bases not matched to a gene. The CDR3 spans 16 residues. CDR3 loop: CASSLGSGTGVETQYF. The CDR3 DNA is TGCGCCAGCAGCTTGGGGTCTGGGACAGGAGTAGAGACCCAGTACTTC.

The V call is TRBV7-9, the J call TRBJ1-2; a weak D match, TRBD1 (6 bases). Trimming cost V 4 bases and J 13 bases, with 16 bases left between them. CDR1 is SEHNR and CDR2 is FQNEAQ in the germline V gene (reference sequence). The CDR3 loop spans 12 amino acids. Here the CDR3 DNA reads TGTGCCAGCAGCTCCCCGACAGGCTTTTGCACCTTC. Amino acids: CASSSPTGFCTF. Full variable domain (rest looked up from reference TRBV7-9 and TRBJ1-2): DTGVSQNPRHKITKRGQNVTFRCDPISEHNRLYWYRQTLGQGPEFLTYFQNEAQLEKSRLLSDRFSAERPKGSFSTLEIQRTEQGDSAMYLCASSSPTGFCTFGSGTRLTVV.

This clone was counted a few times. The CDR3 region is CASSLFRDRNYGYTF. Written as DNA, the CDR3 is TGTGCCAGCAGCTTATTCAGGGACAGGAACTATGGCTACACCTTC. This chain joins TRBV7-9 and TRBJ1-2, with 8 bases that match TRBD1. J was trimmed by 2 bases and V by 2 bases; bases with no gene match: 4. The CDR3 runs to 15 residues. Per germline, CDR1 SEHNR and CDR2 FQNEAQ (reference sequence).

J is TRBJ1-1 and V is TRBV11-1, with a weak D call TRBD1 (5 bases). Trimming pared 4 bases from V and 7 bases from J, leaving 13 bases between. The germline gives CDR1 SGHAT, CDR2 FQDESV (reference sequence). The CDR3 is 13 amino acids. The chain's CDR3 is CASSSPGGDEAFF. CDR3 coding DNA: TGTGCCAGCAGCTCCCCCGGAGGGGATGAAGCTTTCTTT. The whole variable domain, remainder taken from reference TRBV11-1 and TRBJ1-1, is EAEVAQSPRYKITEKSQAVAFWCDPISGHATLYWYRQILGQGPELLVQFQDESVVDDSQLPKDRFSAERLKGVDSTLKIQPAELGDSAMYLCASSSPGGDEAFFGQGTRLTVV.

The chain joins TRBV6-5 to TRBJ2-5, with a possible D match to TRBD2 (6 bases). The CDR3 has 13 residues. Germline V gene sequence: CDR1 MNHEY, CDR2 SVGAGI. Trimming removed 5 bases at V and 1 base at J, with 8 bases between. The CDR3 region has the DNA TGTGCCAGCAGTGGGGGGACCCAAGAGACCCAGTACTTC. Its translation: CASSGGTQETQYF.

The chain combines TRBV28 with TRBJ2-7; 10 nucleotides align to TRBD2. This CDR3 contains 14 residues. J lost 1 base, V lost 4 bases, and 1 base had no gene match. From germline, CDR1 is MDHEN and CDR2 SYDVKM. The CDR3: CASSSSGSSYEQYF. The CDR3 DNA reads TGTGCCAGCAGTTCTAGCGGGAGTTCCTACGAGCAGTACTTC.

This chain connects TRBV4-1 to TRBJ1-2; tentatively, D is TRBD1 (6 bases). The germline V gene encodes CDR1 MGHRA and CDR2 YSYEKL. V lost 2 bases and J lost 0, with 13 bases in between. This CDR3 is 16 amino acids long. The CDR3 DNA follows: TGCGCCAGCAGCCAACAATGGACAGCCCCTAACTATGGCTACACCTTC. Its translation: CASSQQWTAPNYGYTF.

V usage is TRBV27 and J usage is TRBJ1-3; D gene unclear. The CDR3 extends over 13 amino acids. V lost 3 bases, J lost 4 bases, and 7 bases lay in between. In germline, CDR1 is MNHEY, CDR2 SMNVEV (reference sequence). CDR3 nucleotides: TGTGCCAGCAGTTTCGACGGGGGAAACACCATATATTTT. Protein: CASSFDGGNTIYF.

The rearrangement uses TRBV18 and TRBJ1-5; D call uncertain. Trimming stripped 1 base from V and 7 bases from J, with 8 bases between. Germline CDR1 is KGHSH and CDR2 is LQKENI. The CDR3 contains 13 residues. The DNA of the CDR3 is TGTGCCAGCTCACCACTGGAGAGGCAGCCCCAGCATTTT. Protein sequence: CASSPLERQPQHF.

The genes are TRBV19 and TRBJ1-5; no clear D gene. Trimming pared 5 bases from V and 0 bases from J, leaving 11 bases between. CDR3 size: 15 residues. Germline V gene data show CDR1 as LNHDA and CDR2 as SQIVND (reference sequence). The CDR3 DNA is TGTGCCAGTAGTTTTAACAGACATAGCAATCAGCCCCAGCATTTT. This codes for CASSFNRHSNQPQHF.

The CDR3 sequence: CARSLLCSIEQFF. The CDR3 DNA reads TGTGCCAGAAGCTTGTTGTGTAGCATTGAGCAGTTCTTC. V usage is TRBV5-3 and J usage is TRBJ2-1, with D hard to call. TRBV5-3 is assigned to the ORF class and has an uncertain function. The CDR3 consists of 13 residues. V dropped 1 base and J dropped 9 bases, with 11 bases sitting between them.

The rearrangement links TRBV7-6 to TRBJ1-4, with a tentative D call TRBD1 (5 bases). The CDR3 length is 16 residues. Germline V gives CDR1 SGHVS, CDR2 FNYEAQ. V was cut by 2 bases and J by 7 bases, with 17 bases left in between. The CDR3 region is CASSLTGVQLGEKLFF. In nucleotides, the CDR3 is TGTGCCAGCAGCTTAACAGGTGTTCAACTGGGTGAAAAACTGTTTTTT.

This chain uses TRBV7-3 with TRBJ2-3, with D possibly matching TRBD2 (5 bases). The CDR3 sequence is 14 residues long. V lost 5 bases and J lost 2, with 11 bases in between. Germline CDR1 and CDR2: SGHTA and FQGTGA. CDR3 in amino acids: CASSPERFTDTQYF. The CDR3 bases are TGTGCCAGCAGCCCCGAGCGGTTCACAGATACGCAGTATTTT.

The chain employs TRBV7-3 and TRBJ2-7; D possibly corresponds to TRBD2 (6 bases). The CDR3 is 14 amino acids. CDR1 SGHTA and CDR2 FQGTGA come from the germline V gene. V was clipped by 5 bases and J by 0 bases, with 11 bases between them. CDR3 protein: CASSPAGGSYEQYF. The CDR3 bases are TGTGCCAGCAGCCCGGCCGGGGGCTCCTACGAGCAGTACTTC.

This sequence joins TRBV18 and TRBJ1-4; 10 bases map to TRBD1. Germline lookup yields CDR1 KGHSH and CDR2 LQKENI. With V trimmed by 5 bases and J by 2 bases, 5 bases remained unmatched. The CDR3 has 16 residues. The CDR3 DNA is TGTGCCAGCTCAACCGGGACAGGGGCCACTAATGAAAAACTGTTTTTT. Its protein is CASSTGTGATNEKLFF.